The source of this TCR beta chain is a study of blood T cell repertoires in COVID-19 (dated by TCRdb to 2018 to 2020). Looking at the study overall: Samples covering the acute and convalescent phases of COVID-19 were provided by collaborators in the United States, Italy and Spain. The prospective study material was composed of cDNA or gDNA derived from T cells, B-cell-depleted T cells, or PBMCs. The dataset comprised deeply sampled blood TCRbeta repertoires from subjects exposed to, actively infected with, or recovered from COVID-19. The repertoires were made available in a free public database intended to serve as a resource for research on the immune response to SARS-CoV-2. The samples were drawn from two sources: the first 160 participants of the ongoing ImmuneRACE study, and about 1,300 subjects contributed by 6 global collaborators. The sample metadata nearly always contained a de-identified subject ID, COVID-19 status, age in years and sex. Where available, HLA class I and class II types were obtained from metadata supplied by the sample provider rather than from assay-based typing.

In the case of this clone: Its antigen is still unknown. No base quality information exists; no much larger clone differs at one position.

V trim: 5 bases; J trim: 5 bases; unmatched bases: 8. The germline V gene sets CDR1 to SGHTA and CDR2 to FQGTGA. The CDR3 has 15 amino acids, counting the end cysteine and phenylalanine. The CDR3 DNA has 45 bases and is translated from base 1. Whole blood was collected in K2EDTA tubes by collaborating institutions according to the institutions' own protocols. For TCRbeta analysis, collaborators shipped samples as frozen whole blood, isolated PBMCs, or DNA extracted from either of those sample types. TCRbeta CDR3 regions were amplified from genomic DNA using the immunoSEQ Assay, a bias-controlled multiplex PCR. In the paper's pipeline: Nucleated cell counts per sample were estimated from amplification of reference gene primers within the assay. To quantify the absolute abundance of each unique TCRbeta CDR3 rearrangement, sequence reads were collapsed and filtered. For each sample, productive Simpson clonality was calculated as the square root of Simpson's diversity index across productive rearrangements. TCRdb holds this immuneACCESS table with in-frame rearrangements only. Some clones are missing; in checked studies, unresolved V genes explain under half, and the rest has no known cause. The V and J calls and the clone size are those of that table, but D and trimming were determined from the DNA. The sample has approximately 140,000 clones on record, about four fifths of them singletons. Around 1.4% of the sample is held by the ten biggest clonotypes.

Broad study findings and their caveats: Clinical and demographic metadata were provided uncurated, with the amount varying by source and participant.

This TCR derives from a man aged 60 to 75 with acute or convalescent COVID-19. The rearranged segments are TRBV7-3 and TRBJ2-2, and TRBD1 aligns with 7 junction nucleotides. Sequencing used peripheral blood. The nucleotides read TGTGCCAGCAGCCAGACAGGGCCGGTTACCGGGGAGCTGTTTTTT. It translates as CASSQTGPVTGELFF.